This T cell receptor (beta chain) was identified in a study of blood T cell repertoires in COVID-19. Study-wide context: T cells, B-cell-depleted T cells, or PBMCs provided the cDNA or gDNA that served as material.

Researchers sorted participants into cohorts using their self-reported clinical history. Original handling: Cell counts per sample came from amplifying reference gene primers. Profiled with immunoSEQ multiplex PCR; TCRdb holds only in-frame clones, not every one. V, J and clone size are taken as reported in that table, and D and trimming were inferred from the DNA itself. The table shows 330,000 or so clones, with around nine tenths occurring only once. The CDR3 is made up of 14 amino acids. Germline V gene lookup returns CDR1 MDHEN and CDR2 SYDVKM. With V trimmed by 3 bases and J by 0 bases, 0 bases remained unmatched.

The source material was PBMCs or T cells enriched from blood (not recorded which). The chain recombines TRBV28 with TRBJ1-2, with 8 bases fitting TRBD1. The sequence derives from a woman aged 25 to 39 who had been exposed to COVID-19. CDR3 region: CASSLTGANYGYTF. The CDR3 bases are TGTGCCAGCAGTTTGACAGGGGCTAACTATGGCTACACCTTC.